This T cell receptor (beta chain) was identified during a study of tissue T cells after allogeneic stem cell transplantation. Trimming removed 1 base at V and 3 bases at J, with 7 bases between. This CDR3 has 13 residues. CDR1 GFQATS and CDR2 STVNSAI come from the germline V gene. A remark on this clone: Gene names denote mouse genes. The sequenced fragment ends 1 residue before the CDR3 boundary, so the rest is inferred from the germline J gene.

Clones were read by immunoSEQ multiplex PCR, and TCRdb kept only the in-frame ones, dropping some. The repertoire holds around 7,500 clones, with approximately 52% as singletons. Regarding time point: mouse harvest day 7 after allogeneic transplant. Each mouse received 10^7 T-cell-depleted marrow cells plus 10^6 splenic CD5+ T cells by tail vein. B6 (H2b) cells into BALB/c (H2d) mice; tissues taken at day 7 or 14. The material sequenced was lymph node tissue. The V gene is TRBV20, the J gene TRBJ2-1; the D gene is possibly TRBD2 (6 bases). This receptor was identified in a female BALB/c mouse given C57BL/6 T cells with graft-versus-host disease after an allogeneic hematopoietic cell transplant. This chain's CDR3 is CGARGGVYAEQFF. Partial CDR3 DNA: TGTGGTGCTAGGGGGGGGGTCTATGCTGAGCAGTTC.